This record looks at one T cell receptor beta chain sequence and its context. This entry is derived from a study of blood T cell repertoires in COVID-19. For the study at large: COVID-19 samples, acute and convalescent, were from the United States, Italy and Spain. Sources were T cells, B-cell-depleted T cells, or PBMCs; the material itself was cDNA or gDNA.

Trimming at V came to 6 bases and at J to 3 bases, leaving 4 bases not matched to a gene. The CDR3 totals 13 residues. In the original workflow: Reference gene primer amplification gave estimated nucleated cell counts. The assay was immunoSEQ multiplex PCR, and TCRdb's table has in-frame clones only and misses some. D and trimming come from the DNA, and the V and J calls and clone size come from that table. The table includes about 270,000 clones, roughly nine tenths detected once. The receptor was isolated from a man in his forties or fifties with acute or convalescent COVID-19. J is TRBJ1-2 and V is TRBV12-3 or TRBV12-4; 7 bases match TRBD1. The source material was peripheral blood. CDR3 coding DNA: TGTGCCAGCAGCAGAACAGGGGACTATGGCTACACCTTC. It yields the protein CASSRTGDYGYTF.